Each of the 2 T cell receptor beta chains below was sequenced from the same sample in a study of vaccination and CD4 T cells after COVID-19. Sample treatment: approximately 10-day PBMC culture with coronavirus spike peptide pools or control peptides (ViraFEST assay). These receptors are not linked to any known antigen. The Oncomine TCR Beta short-read assay sequenced DNA from cultured CD4+ T cells. TCRdb passed the PCR reads through MiXCR, listing each CDR3 protein once. The sample holds just under 20,000 distinct CDR3 sequences, around 38% seen once. The material was CD4+ T cells from blood, cultured in vitro, obtained before SARS-CoV-2 vaccination. These receptors came from a human donor who received a COVID-19 vaccine.

The rearrangement links TRBV5-4 to TRBJ1-2; D unresolved. The CDR3 consists of 13 residues. Germline CDR1 and CDR2: SGHNT and YYREEE (reference sequence). Trimming took off 4 bases at V and 1 base at J, with 8 bases between the two ends. The CDR3 loop reads CASSLGFNYGYTF. The DNA of the CDR3 is TGTGCCAGCAGCCTCGGGTTTAACTATGGCTACACCTTC. Looking up the rest from reference TRBV5-4 and TRBJ1-2 gives the full variable domain: ETGVTQSPTHLIKTRGQQVTLRCSSQSGHNTVSWYQQALGQGPQFIFQYYREEENGRGNFPPRFSGLQFPNYSSELNVNALELDDSALYLCASSLGFNYGYTFGSGTRLTVV.

V gene TRBV2 combines with J gene TRBJ1-5, with a weak D call TRBD1 (6 bases). This CDR3 is 15 amino acids long. The germline gives CDR1 SNHLY, CDR2 FYNNEI. V was clipped by 5 bases and J by 2 bases, with 13 bases between them. The CDR3 here is CASSSSGGGNQPQHF. The CDR3 DNA reads as TGTGCCAGCAGTAGCTCCGGGGGCGGCAATCAGCCCCAGCATTTT.